Below are 20 T cell receptor beta chains sequenced from a single sample in a study of blood T cell repertoires in COVID-19. Sequenced by immunoSEQ multiplex PCR; TCRdb stores in-frame clones only, minus some. The sample gives about 150,000 clones, 80% to 90% of which show up once; around 3% is in the top ten. The sequenced sample consisted of peripheral blood. Receptor source: a man between 60 and 75 years old with active or convalescent COVID-19.

As concerns this clone: The junction differs from germline at one of its ends, possibly a read error. The rearrangement joins TRBV29-1 to TRBJ2-1; maybe TRBD1 (5 bases). The CDR3 runs 11 residues. Germline loops: CDR1 SQVTM, CDR2 ANQGSEA. The CDR3 loop is CSVQEGDEQFF. In DNA, the CDR3 is TGCAGCGTTCAAGAAGGGGATGAGCAGTTCTTC.

The chain is built from TRBV30 and TRBJ1-1; D not certain. CDR1 is GTSNPN and CDR2 is SVGIG in the germline V gene (reference sequence). CDR3 length equals 10 residues. Trimming left V 2 bases short and J 5 bases short, with 3 bases between. The CDR3 sequence: CAWSRTEAFF. CDR3 coding DNA: TGTGCCTGGAGTCGGACTGAAGCTTTCTTT.

The sample holds one count of this clone. V usage is TRBV2 and J usage is TRBJ1-2; D perhaps matches TRBD1 (6 bases). CDR1 and CDR2 from the germline V gene are SNHLY and FYNNEI. The CDR3 contains 12 residues. Trimming took 6 bases from V and 8 from J, leaving 13 bases between them. The CDR3 region is CASRQGVGGYTF. The CDR3 DNA follows: TGTGCCAGCAGACAGGGAGTGGGGGGCTACACCTTC.

The chain uses TRBV5-6 and TRBJ1-1; D remains ambiguous. Trimming shortened V by 5 bases and J by 3 bases, and 11 bases separated the two germline ends. CDR3 size: 13 residues. Germline V CDR1 and CDR2: SGHDT, YYEEEE. CDR3 nucleotide sequence: TGTGCCAGCAGTTACCGAGGGTACACTGAAGCTTTCTTT. It specifies CASSYRGYTEAFF.

The chain carries TRBV24-1 and TRBJ2-2; a weak D match, TRBD2 (5 bases). The germline V gene encodes CDR1 KGHDR and CDR2 SFDVKD. Trimming stripped 4 bases from V and 3 bases from J, with 20 bases between. The CDR3 loop spans 18 amino acids. CDR3 bases: TGTGCCACCAGTGAATCCGACACGAGGGCGCGGCACACCGGGGAGCTGTTTTTT. It yields the protein CATSESDTRARHTGELFF.

The J gene is TRBJ2-5, the V gene TRBV6-6; no definite D call. The CDR3 runs 14 residues. V lost 6 bases and J 6 bases, leaving 17 bases between the germline ends. From germline, CDR1 is MNHNY and CDR2 SVGAGI (reference sequence). The CDR3 coding sequence is TGTGCCAGCAGCCCGGCGCATACCAGGAAGACCCAGTACTTC. Translation gives CASSPAHTRKTQYF.

This clone occurred a few times. The chain is built from TRBV19 and TRBJ2-7; the match to TRBD1 covers 10 bases. CDR1 is LNHDA, CDR2 SQIVND, per germline (reference sequence). The V gene end was trimmed by 5 bases and the J gene end by 4 bases; junction bases not matched to a gene: 5. The CDR3 totals 14 residues. DNA for the CDR3: TGTGCCAGTAGTGCCCCGGGACAGGGGTACGAGCAGTACTTC. Translation: CASSAPGQGYEQYF.

The gene calls are TRBV19 and TRBJ2-7; possibly TRBD2 for D (5 bases). CDR3 length: 15 amino acids. Germline assignment: CDR1 LNHDA and CDR2 SQIVND (reference sequence). The V end lost 1 base, the J end lost 5 bases, and 15 bases lay between the germline ends. CDR3 DNA: TGTGCCAGTAGTATAGTTGGCCCACCGAGGGACGAGCAGTACTTC. This encodes CASSIVGPPRDEQYF.

As concerns this clone: Being one base from a much bigger clone, this may be a read error. This chain uses TRBV28 with TRBJ2-7; D may be TRBD2 (6 bases). Trimming left V 5 bases short and J 4 bases short, with 6 bases between. Germline V gene lookup returns CDR1 MDHEN and CDR2 SYDVKM. This CDR3 region has 11 residues. The CDR3 DNA sequence: TGTGCCAGCAGTCGGGAGTACGAGCAGTACTTC. As protein: CASSREYEQYF. Full variable domain (missing parts from reference TRBV28 and TRBJ2-7): DVKVTQSSRYLVKRTGEKVFLECVQDMDHENMFWYRQDPGLGLRLIYFSYDVKMKEKGDIPEGYSVSREKKERFSLILESASTNQTSMYLCASSREYEQYFGPGTRLTVT.

The rearrangement links TRBV3-1 (or the pseudogene TRBV3-2) to TRBJ2-1, with 11 bases fitting TRBD2. Losses at the gene ends were 4 bases for V and 3 bases for J; bases not matched to a gene: 8. Germline CDR1 reads LGHDT; CDR2 reads YNNKEL (reference sequence). The CDR3 spans 17 residues. CDR3 residues: CASSPRKTSGIYNEQFF. The CDR3 DNA is TGTGCCAGCAGCCCACGGAAGACTAGCGGGATCTACAATGAGCAGTTCTTC.

The V gene is TRBV7-2, the J gene TRBJ1-6, with 8 bases that match TRBD1. J lost 8 bases, V lost 4 bases, and 1 base had no gene match. In germline, CDR1 is SGHTA, CDR2 FQGNSA. This CDR3 contains 13 residues. The CDR3 loop reads CASSSGGDSPLHF. The CDR3 bases are TGTGCCAGCAGCTCAGGGGGCGATTCACCCCTCCACTTT. Using reference TRBV7-2 and TRBJ1-6 for the parts outside the CDR3, the full variable domain is GAGVSQSPSNKVTEKGKDVELRCDPISGHTALYWYRQSLGQGLEFLIYFQGNSAPDKSGLPSDRFSAERTGGSVSTLTIQRTQQEDSAVYLCASSSGGDSPLHFGNGTRLTVT.

The gene calls are TRBV10-3 and TRBJ2-3, with TRBD2 as a possible D gene (5 bases). Trimming pared 8 bases from V and 3 bases from J, leaving 18 bases between. There are 15 residues in the CDR3. Germline assignment: CDR1 ENHRY and CDR2 SYGVKD. DNA of the CDR3: TGTGCCATCCTAGACCCGCGGGTGGGAACAGATACGCAGTATTTT. The encoded protein is CAILDPRVGTDTQYF.

This clone appeared a few times. V gene TRBV7-9 combines with J gene TRBJ1-6; D ambiguous. This CDR3 has 14 amino acids. With 1 base removed from V and 7 bases from J, the gap between germline ends came to 8 bases. CDR1 SEHNR and CDR2 FQNEAQ come from the germline V gene (reference sequence). The CDR3 nucleotides read TGTGCCAGCAGCTTAGGGTTGGCAAATTCACCCCTCCACTTT. Amino acids: CASSLGLANSPLHF. The full variable domain, rest sourced from reference TRBV7-9 and TRBJ1-6, is DTGVSQNPRHKITKRGQNVTFRCDPISEHNRLYWYRQTLGQGPEFLTYFQNEAQLEKSRLLSDRFSAERPKGSFSTLEIQRTEQGDSAMYLCASSLGLANSPLHFGNGTRLTVT.

The rearrangement joins TRBV30 to TRBJ2-5, with 11 bases matching TRBD2. Looked up from germline, CDR1 is GTSNPN and CDR2 is SVGIG (reference sequence). The J segment lost 5 bases and the V segment lost 4 bases, leaving 6 bases of the junction unmatched. CDR3 length equals 14 residues. CDR3 sequence: CAWNLGTSGETQYF. The CDR3 DNA follows: TGTGCCTGGAATCTCGGGACTAGCGGCGAGACCCAGTACTTC.

The chain couples TRBV5-8 to TRBJ2-5; D gene ambiguous. Trimming stripped 1 base from V and 13 bases from J, with 5 bases between. CDR1 and CDR2 from the germline V gene are SGHTS and YDEGEE. The CDR3 extends over 9 amino acids. The CDR3 loop reads CASSLPLYF. CDR3 coding DNA: TGTGCCAGCAGCTTGCCCCTGTACTTC.

The chain joins TRBV18 to TRBJ1-5; D remains unclear. The CDR3 length is 14 residues. V was cut by 4 bases and J by 0 bases, with 7 bases left in between. CDR1 and CDR2 from the germline V gene are KGHSH and LQKENI. The CDR3 loop reads CASSHLDSNQPQHF. CDR3 sequence (DNA): TGTGCCAGCTCACATCTAGATAGCAATCAGCCCCAGCATTTT.

The chain couples TRBV28 to TRBJ2-7; TRBD1 matches 9 bases. J lost 7 bases, V lost 3 bases, and 10 bases had no gene match. The germline CDR1 and CDR2 sequences are MDHEN and SYDVKM. CDR3 length: 15 residues. The CDR3 DNA sequence: TGTGCCAGCAGTTTTAGGCGGACAGGGGCCAGGGAGCAGTACTTC. Its protein is CASSFRRTGAREQYF.

The chain is built from TRBV27 and TRBJ2-1; D remains ambiguous. The germline gives CDR1 MNHEY, CDR2 SMNVEV (reference sequence). The CDR3 has 15 amino acids. Trimming took off 6 bases at V and 2 bases at J, with 14 bases between the two ends. CDR3 coding DNA: TGTGCCAGCAGCGAATTCAGTTACCCCTACAATGAGCAGTTCTTC. It codes for CASSEFSYPYNEQFF.

This rearrangement joins TRBV5-1 to TRBJ2-7; D is perhaps TRBD2 (6 bases). Trimming removed 4 bases at V and 5 bases at J, with 10 bases between. The CDR3 is made up of 12 amino acids. Germline V gives CDR1 SGHRS, CDR2 YFSETQ. The CDR3 DNA reads as TGCGCCAGCAGCCTAGGAGGGGACGAGCAGTACTTC. Encoded protein: CASSLGGDEQYF.

The chain has TRBV10-3 and TRBJ1-4; 9 nucleotides match TRBD1. V lost 3 bases, J lost 8 bases, and 10 bases stayed unmatched. CDR1 and CDR2 (germline): ENHRY, SYGVKD. The CDR3 totals 16 residues. CDR3 in DNA: TGTGCCATCAGTGAAGCGGACAGGGGTACGGCGGAAAAACTGTTTTTT. Translating it yields CAISEADRGTAEKLFF.